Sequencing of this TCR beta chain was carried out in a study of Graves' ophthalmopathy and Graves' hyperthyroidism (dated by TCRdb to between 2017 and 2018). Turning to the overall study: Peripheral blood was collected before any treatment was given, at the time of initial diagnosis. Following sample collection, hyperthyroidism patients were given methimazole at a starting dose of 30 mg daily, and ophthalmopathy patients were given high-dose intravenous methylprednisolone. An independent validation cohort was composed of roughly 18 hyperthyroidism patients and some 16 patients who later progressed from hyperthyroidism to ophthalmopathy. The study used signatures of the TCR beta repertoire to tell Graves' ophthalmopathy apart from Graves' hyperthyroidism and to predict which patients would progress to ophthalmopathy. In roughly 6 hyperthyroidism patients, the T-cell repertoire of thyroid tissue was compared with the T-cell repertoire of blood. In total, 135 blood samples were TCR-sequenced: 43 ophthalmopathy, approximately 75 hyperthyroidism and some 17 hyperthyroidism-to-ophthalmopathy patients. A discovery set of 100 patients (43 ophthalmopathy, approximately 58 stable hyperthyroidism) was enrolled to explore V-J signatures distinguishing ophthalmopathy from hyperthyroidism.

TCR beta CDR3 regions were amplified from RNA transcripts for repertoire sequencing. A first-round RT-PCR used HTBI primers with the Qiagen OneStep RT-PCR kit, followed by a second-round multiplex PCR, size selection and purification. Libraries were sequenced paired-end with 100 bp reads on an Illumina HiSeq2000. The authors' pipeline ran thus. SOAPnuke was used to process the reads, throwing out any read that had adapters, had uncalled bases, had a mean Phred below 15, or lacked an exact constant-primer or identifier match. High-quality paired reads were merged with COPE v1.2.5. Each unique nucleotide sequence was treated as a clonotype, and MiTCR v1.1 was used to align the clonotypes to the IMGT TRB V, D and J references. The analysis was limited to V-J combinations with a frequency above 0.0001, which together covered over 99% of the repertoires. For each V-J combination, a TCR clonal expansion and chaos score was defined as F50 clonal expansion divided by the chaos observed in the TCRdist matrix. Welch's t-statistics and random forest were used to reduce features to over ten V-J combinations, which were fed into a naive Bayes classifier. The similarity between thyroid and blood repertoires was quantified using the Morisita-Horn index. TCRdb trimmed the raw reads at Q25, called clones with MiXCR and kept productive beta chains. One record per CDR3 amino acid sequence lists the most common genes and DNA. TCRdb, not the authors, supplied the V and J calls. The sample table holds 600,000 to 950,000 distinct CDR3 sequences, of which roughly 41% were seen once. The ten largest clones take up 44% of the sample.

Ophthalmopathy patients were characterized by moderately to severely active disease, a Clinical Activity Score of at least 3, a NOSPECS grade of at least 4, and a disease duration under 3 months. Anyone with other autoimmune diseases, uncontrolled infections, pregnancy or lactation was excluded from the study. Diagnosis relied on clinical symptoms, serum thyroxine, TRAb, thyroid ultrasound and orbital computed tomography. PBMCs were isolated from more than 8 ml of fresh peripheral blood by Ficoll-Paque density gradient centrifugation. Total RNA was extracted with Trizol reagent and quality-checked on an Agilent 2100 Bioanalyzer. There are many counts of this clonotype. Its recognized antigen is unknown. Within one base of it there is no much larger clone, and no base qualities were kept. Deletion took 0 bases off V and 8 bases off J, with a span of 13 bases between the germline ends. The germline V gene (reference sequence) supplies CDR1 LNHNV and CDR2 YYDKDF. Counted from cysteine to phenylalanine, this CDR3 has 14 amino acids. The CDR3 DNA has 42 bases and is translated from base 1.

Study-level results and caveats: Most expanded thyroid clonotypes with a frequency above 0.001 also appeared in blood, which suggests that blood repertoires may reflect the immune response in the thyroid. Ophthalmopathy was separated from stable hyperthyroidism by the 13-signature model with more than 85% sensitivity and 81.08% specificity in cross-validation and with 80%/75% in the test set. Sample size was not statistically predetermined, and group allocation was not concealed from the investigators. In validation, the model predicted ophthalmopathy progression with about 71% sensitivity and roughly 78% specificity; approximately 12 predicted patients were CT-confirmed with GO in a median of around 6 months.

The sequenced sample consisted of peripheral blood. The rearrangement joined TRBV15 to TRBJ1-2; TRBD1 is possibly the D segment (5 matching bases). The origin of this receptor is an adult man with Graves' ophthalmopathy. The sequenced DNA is TGTGCCACCAGCAGAGATGGTCAGGGACGGGGCTACACCTTC. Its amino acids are CATSRDGQGRGYTF.